Presented here are 10 T cell receptor beta chains from one specimen sequenced in a study of early T cells in non-severe SARS-CoV-2 infection. TCRdb fed the 5' RACE reads into MiXCR, producing one record per CDR3 protein. The data contain under 80,000 distinct CDR3 sequences, 10% to 15% of them singletons. The sample taken for sequencing was whole blood. The origin of the receptors is an adult who was a healthcare worker with PCR-confirmed SARS-CoV-2 infection or an uninfected control (not recorded which).

This clonotype has at least ten counts. The genes are TRBV6-6 and TRBJ1-5, with no clear D. This CDR3 spans 13 amino acids. Germline assignment: CDR1 MNHNY and CDR2 SVGAGI (reference sequence). The V and J ends lost 2 bases and 4 bases respectively, with 6 bases between them. In DNA form, the CDR3 reads TGTGCCAGCAGTTACGGTGGGAATCAGCCCCAGCATTTT. Its translation: CASSYGGNQPQHF.

The sample holds many counts of this clonotype. The chain uses TRBV7-3 and TRBJ2-5; D might be TRBD1 (6 bases). The CDR3 covers 16 residues. The V gene lost 0 bases and the J gene lost 2 bases, with 13 bases spanning the gap. Germline lookup yields CDR1 SGHTA and CDR2 FQGTGA. The CDR3 DNA reads as TGTGCCAGCAGCTTAACCGGACAGAATAAACAAGAGACCCAGTACTTC. The encoded protein is CASSLTGQNKQETQYF.

The chain couples TRBV7-6 to TRBJ2-1; TRBD1 agrees at 10 bases. CDR1 is SGHVS, CDR2 FNYEAQ, per germline. The CDR3 length is 16 residues. With V trimmed by 4 bases and J by 6 bases, 9 bases remained unmatched. The CDR3 DNA reads as TGTGCCAGCAGCTCCCCCGACAGGGGGCGCGGCAATGAGCAGTTCTTC. Protein product: CASSSPDRGRGNEQFF.

This clonotype has a count of ten or more. The V gene is TRBV7-9, the J gene TRBJ2-5; no firm D call. The ends were cut back, 0 bases at V and 2 bases at J, with 13 bases in the middle. The CDR3 covers 16 residues. Germline CDR1 reads SEHNR; CDR2 reads FQNEAQ (reference sequence). CDR3 in amino acids: CASSLAFATRQETQYF. The CDR3, as DNA: TGTGCCAGCAGCTTAGCGTTCGCGACAAGACAAGAGACCCAGTACTTC.

The table lists this clonotype with many counts. The genes are TRBV7-9 and TRBJ2-7; D remains unclear. From germline, CDR1 is SEHNR and CDR2 FQNEAQ (reference sequence). V dropped 4 bases and J dropped 5 bases, with 15 bases sitting between them. CDR3 length: 14 amino acids. The CDR3 spells CASSSWARVDEQYF. DNA of the CDR3: TGTGCCAGCAGCTCCTGGGCTAGGGTCGACGAGCAGTACTTC.

This clonotype was counted at least ten times. This chain connects TRBV6-5 to TRBJ1-6; TRBD1 aligns across 10 bases. Germline CDR1 and CDR2: MNHEY and SVGAGI. V shed 0 bases and J 7 bases; nucleotides not matched to a gene: 3. This CDR3 has 16 residues. The CDR3 bases are TGTGCCAGCAGTTACTCCCGGACAGGGGGGAATTCACCCCTCCACTTT. It specifies CASSYSRTGGNSPLHF.

This clonotype was detected many times. This chain connects TRBV3-1 to TRBJ1-6; D is possibly TRBD1 (5 bases). With 3 bases removed from V and 8 bases from J, the gap between germline ends came to 11 bases. Per the germline V gene, CDR1 is LGHDT and CDR2 is YNNKEL (reference sequence). CDR3 length: 14 residues. CDR3 bases: TGTGCCAGCAGCCATCTCAGGGAGGATTCACCCCTCCACTTT. Its translation: CASSHLREDSPLHF.

This chain links TRBV28 with TRBJ2-1; D is ambiguous. The V end was cut by 3 bases, the J end by 10 bases, with 10 bases between. This CDR3 is built from 12 residues. Germline V CDR1 and CDR2: MDHEN, SYDVKM. This CDR3 is CASSLSAWEQFF. The CDR3, as DNA: TGTGCCAGCAGTTTGTCCGCTTGGGAGCAGTTCTTC.

This clonotype was seen at least ten times. This sequence joins TRBV27 and TRBJ1-1; the D is unclear. V was pared by 4 bases and J by 2 bases, with 14 bases between. The germline gives CDR1 MNHEY, CDR2 SMNVEV (reference sequence). This CDR3 comprises 15 residues. The CDR3 spells CASSSLGSVNTEAFF. The CDR3 DNA reads as TGTGCCAGCAGTTCGTTGGGGTCAGTTAACACTGAAGCTTTCTTT.

The rearrangement joins TRBV2 to TRBJ1-5, with a tentative D call TRBD1 (5 bases). With 8 bases removed from V and 3 bases from J, the gap between germline ends came to 14 bases. The CDR3 is 14 amino acids. Germline V gene sequence: CDR1 SNHLY, CDR2 FYNNEI. The CDR3 protein is CASGRGAINQPQHF. The CDR3 DNA is TGTGCCAGCGGTCGGGGCGCGATCAATCAGCCCCAGCATTTT.